One sample yielded the 21 T cell receptor beta chains listed below, sequenced in a study of vaccination effects on CD4 cells after COVID-19. These receptors are not linked to any known antigen. Using viral peptide pools, the ViraFEST assay grew out antigen-specific CD4+ T cells prior to sequencing. Researchers isolated CD4+ T cells once approximately eleven days of culture had elapsed. A PCR test confirmed that the person had SARS-CoV-2 infection between March and December 2020. Each participant was administered two doses of either the BNT162b2 or the mRNA-1273 vaccine. Generated by immunoSEQ multiplex PCR, the TCRdb table keeps only in-frame clones and is missing some. Seen here are 15,000 to 20,000 clones, nearly 75% observed once, and the top ten hold 20% to 25%. The sequenced sample was CD4+ T cells from PBMCs cultured with SARS-CoV-2 spike peptides, obtained after COVID-19 vaccination. These TCRs come from a human donor who had a prior SARS-CoV-2 infection.

This clone was picked up a small number of times. The chain joins TRBV13 to TRBJ2-1, with 8 bases identical to TRBD2. The germline gives CDR1 PRHDT, CDR2 FYEKMQ (reference sequence). This CDR3 is 14 amino acids long. Trimming took 8 bases from V and 1 from J; bases not matched to a gene: 4. This CDR3 is CASLQRESYNEQFF. Written as DNA, the CDR3 is TGTGCCAGCCTTCAGCGGGAGTCCTACAATGAGCAGTTCTTC.

This chain links TRBV18 with TRBJ2-5; D ambiguous. The germline gives CDR1 KGHSH, CDR2 LQKENI. The CDR3 length is 15 residues. Trimming left V 2 bases short and J 5 bases short, with 15 bases between. DNA for the CDR3: TGTGCCAGCTCACCAAGGCTAGGTGAGGCGGAGACCCAGTACTTC. Its translation is CASSPRLGEAETQYF. Supplemented by reference TRBV18 and TRBJ2-5, the full variable domain reads NAGVMQNPRHLVRRRGQEARLRCSPMKGHSHVYWYRQLPEEGLKFMVYLQKENIIDESGMPKERFSAEFPKEGPSILRIQQVVRGDSAAYFCASSPRLGEAETQYFGPGTRLLVL.

The gene calls are TRBV5-1 and TRBJ2-5, with D unresolved. The CDR3 loop spans 16 amino acids. Trimming pared 5 bases from V and 4 bases from J, leaving 21 bases between. CDR1 SGHRS and CDR2 YFSETQ come from the germline V gene. CDR3 loop: CASRSLLAGSGETQYF. CDR3 nucleotide sequence: TGCGCCAGCAGAAGTTTACTGGCAGGCTCTGGAGAGACCCAGTACTTC.

The chain employs TRBV12-3 or TRBV12-4 and TRBJ2-4; TRBD2 matches at 12 bases. After removal of 6 bases from V and 7 bases from J, the junction contained 1 base not matched to a gene. The CDR3 has 13 amino acids. Here the CDR3 DNA reads TGTGCCAGCAGGACTAGCGGGGGCAACATTCAGTACTTC. It encodes CASRTSGGNIQYF.

This clone came up a few times. J is TRBJ2-7 and V is TRBV7-8; 10 bases are a match to TRBD2. Germline values: CDR1 SGHVS, CDR2 FQNEAQ. The CDR3 extends over 15 amino acids. Trimming cost V 1 base and J 3 bases; bases outside gene matches: 3. Here the CDR3 reads CASSLVASGGYEQYF. Written as DNA, the CDR3 is TGTGCCAGCAGCTTAGTGGCTAGCGGGGGCTACGAGCAGTACTTC. The full variable domain, its missing parts supplied by reference TRBV7-8 and TRBJ2-7, is GAGVSQSPRYKVAKRGQDVALRCDPISGHVSLFWYQQALGQGPEFLTYFQNEAQLDKSGLPSDRFFAERPEGSVSTLKIQRTQQEDSAVYLCASSLVASGGYEQYFGPGTRLTVT.

The V gene is TRBV15, the J gene TRBJ1-2, with 7 nucleotides matching TRBD1. There are 15 residues in the CDR3. CDR1 LNHNV and CDR2 YYDKDF come from the germline V gene (reference sequence). With 3 bases clipped from V and 4 bases from J, the junction kept 8 bases outside the gene matches. DNA of the CDR3: TGTGCCACCAGCAGGGGAACGAGACAGGGCTATGGCTACACCTTC. Protein sequence: CATSRGTRQGYGYTF.

By share of the sample, this clone is large. The V gene is TRBV30, the J gene TRBJ2-1; perhaps TRBD1 as D (6 bases). The ends were cut back, 2 bases at V and 2 bases at J, with 13 bases in the middle. This CDR3 has 15 residues. Per the germline V gene, CDR1 is GTSNPN and CDR2 is SVGIG (reference sequence). This CDR3 is CAWSRDTSAYNEQFF. CDR3 in DNA: TGTGCCTGGAGTCGGGACACCAGCGCCTACAATGAGCAGTTCTTC.

This clone has only a few counts. The gene calls are TRBV11-3 and TRBJ1-6; TRBD1 might be the D (5 bases). This CDR3 is 14 amino acids long. Per the germline V gene, CDR1 is SGHNT and CDR2 is YENEEA. V was shortened by 8 bases and J by 4 bases, with 12 bases between the two germline ends. CDR3 DNA: TGTGCCAGCGGGACGAAGGGTTATAATTCACCCCTCCACTTT. This translates into CASGTKGYNSPLHF.

CDR3 in DNA: TGTGCCAGAAGCTTAGTTGATACGCAGTATTTT. Translated, it gives CARSLVDTQYF. This chain joins TRBV5-3 and TRBJ2-3, with D uncertain. TRBV5-3 is reported as an ORF; its role is uncertain. The CDR3 has 11 amino acids. Trimming pared 2 bases from V and 6 bases from J, leaving 4 bases between.

This chain links TRBV7-2 with TRBJ2-7; 13 nucleotides align to TRBD2. Per the germline V gene, CDR1 is SGHTA and CDR2 is FQGNSA. V was pared by 6 bases and J by 6 bases, with 8 bases of the junction left unmatched. The CDR3 is 15 amino acids. As DNA, the CDR3 is TGTGCCAGCAGATCCAGACTAGCGGGAGGCGGCGAGCAGTACTTC. Encoded protein: CASRSRLAGGGEQYF.

The chain combines TRBV11-2 with TRBJ2-7; TRBD1 is a possible D gene (5 bases). The V end lost 1 base, the J end lost 0 bases, and 10 bases lay between the germline ends. Germline V gene data show CDR1 as SGHAT and CDR2 as FQNNGV. The CDR3 length is 15 residues. Here the CDR3 reads CASSLVLDNSYEQYF. CDR3 DNA sequence: TGTGCCAGCAGCTTAGTCCTGGACAACTCCTACGAGCAGTACTTC.

Of note for this clone: The same CDR3 can be traced to other DNA sequences in this sample. This rearrangement joins TRBV27 to TRBJ1-2; 7 bases are a match to TRBD1. Germline CDR1 MNHEY, CDR2 SMNVEV (reference sequence). Trimming cost V 2 bases and J 5 bases; bases outside gene matches: 5. The length of the CDR3 is 14 residues. The CDR3 reads CASSLGGQPYGYTF. The CDR3 DNA follows: TGTGCCAGCAGTTTAGGGGGACAGCCTTATGGCTACACCTTC.

The V gene is TRBV21-1, the J gene TRBJ2-6; the table's D gene call, TRBD2, was not cross checked with the DNA. TRBV21-1 has pseudogene status. This CDR3 spans 18 amino acids. The CDR3: CASSNGVADRTGANVLTF. In nucleotides, the CDR3 is TGTGCCAGCAGCAATGGGGTAGCGGACCGAACTGGGGCCAACGTCCTGACTTTC.

J is TRBJ1-3 and V is TRBV9, with D possibly TRBD1 on 5 matching bases. The CDR3 is 17 amino acids. Germline loops: CDR1 SGDLS, CDR2 YYNGEE. V was trimmed by 1 base and J by 2 bases, leaving 16 bases between them. CDR3 amino acids: CASSVRSTGGTGNTIYF. The CDR3 DNA reads TGTGCCAGCAGCGTACGTTCGACCGGGGGGACTGGAAACACCATATATTTT.

The V and J genes are TRBV6-6 and TRBJ1-3, with unresolved D. Germline values: CDR1 MNHNY, CDR2 SVGAGI (reference sequence). Trimming removed 0 bases from V and 0 bases from J, with 9 bases in between. The CDR3 has 16 amino acids. The CDR3 sequence: CASSYSRPNSGNTIYF. The CDR3, as DNA: TGTGCCAGCAGTTACTCGAGACCTAACTCTGGAAACACCATATATTTT.

The chain uses TRBV7-9 and TRBJ2-2; 7 bases fit TRBD2. This CDR3 is 16 amino acids long. CDR1 SEHNR and CDR2 FQNEAQ come from the germline V gene (reference sequence). V lost 5 bases to trimming and J lost 3 bases; unmatched junction nucleotides: 9. CDR3 in amino acids: CASSLGRDYYTGELFF. DNA of the CDR3: TGTGCCAGCAGCCTAGGAAGGGACTACTACACCGGGGAGCTGTTTTTT.

V gene TRBV7-2 combines with J gene TRBJ1-5, with D perhaps matching TRBD1 (5 bases). CDR1 and CDR2 from the germline V gene are SGHTA and FQGNSA. The ends were cut back, 1 base at V and 7 bases at J, with 14 bases in the middle. There are 15 residues in the CDR3. The CDR3 is CASSLGSQGTQPQHF. The CDR3 coding sequence is TGTGCCAGCAGCTTAGGAAGTCAGGGTACCCAGCCCCAGCATTTT.

The CDR3 sequence is CASSQDSSVNYGYTF. The CDR3 nucleotides are TGTGCCAGCAGCCAAGATTCCTCAGTAAACTATGGCTACACCTTC. This chain links TRBV3-1 (or the pseudogene TRBV3-2) with TRBJ1-2, with D unresolved. The CDR3 loop spans 15 amino acids. Trimming removed 0 bases at V and 2 bases at J, with 10 bases between. Germline V gene lookup returns CDR1 LGHDT and CDR2 YNNKEL (reference sequence).

The V gene is TRBV6-6, the J gene TRBJ1-1, with 8 bases identical to TRBD1. The J segment lost 4 bases and the V segment lost 5 bases, leaving 15 bases of the junction unmatched. The CDR3 contains 17 residues. The germline V gene has CDR1 MNHNY and CDR2 SVGAGI (reference sequence). The CDR3 region is CASSRKSPRGQGTEAFF. The CDR3 DNA reads as TGTGCCAGCAGTCGGAAGTCCCCCAGGGGGCAGGGCACTGAAGCTTTCTTT.

This rearrangement joins TRBV9 to TRBJ2-2; 7 bases align to TRBD1. Germline V gene lookup returns CDR1 SGDLS and CDR2 YYNGEE. The CDR3 sequence is 14 residues long. Unmatched junction bases numbered 5, after V lost 5 bases and J lost 4 bases. The chain's CDR3 is CASSRTGATGELFF. CDR3 DNA sequence: TGTGCCAGCAGTAGAACAGGGGCCACCGGGGAGCTGTTTTTT.

V is TRBV11-1 and J is TRBJ2-6; a weak D match, TRBD1 (5 bases). Trimming shortened V by 0 bases and J by 3 bases, and 6 bases separated the two germline ends. CDR1 is SGHAT, CDR2 FQDESV, per germline (reference sequence). The CDR3 length is 15 residues. As DNA, the CDR3 is TGTGCCAGCAGCTTAGCAGGGGTTGGGGCCAACGTCCTGACTTTC. This codes for CASSLAGVGANVLTF.